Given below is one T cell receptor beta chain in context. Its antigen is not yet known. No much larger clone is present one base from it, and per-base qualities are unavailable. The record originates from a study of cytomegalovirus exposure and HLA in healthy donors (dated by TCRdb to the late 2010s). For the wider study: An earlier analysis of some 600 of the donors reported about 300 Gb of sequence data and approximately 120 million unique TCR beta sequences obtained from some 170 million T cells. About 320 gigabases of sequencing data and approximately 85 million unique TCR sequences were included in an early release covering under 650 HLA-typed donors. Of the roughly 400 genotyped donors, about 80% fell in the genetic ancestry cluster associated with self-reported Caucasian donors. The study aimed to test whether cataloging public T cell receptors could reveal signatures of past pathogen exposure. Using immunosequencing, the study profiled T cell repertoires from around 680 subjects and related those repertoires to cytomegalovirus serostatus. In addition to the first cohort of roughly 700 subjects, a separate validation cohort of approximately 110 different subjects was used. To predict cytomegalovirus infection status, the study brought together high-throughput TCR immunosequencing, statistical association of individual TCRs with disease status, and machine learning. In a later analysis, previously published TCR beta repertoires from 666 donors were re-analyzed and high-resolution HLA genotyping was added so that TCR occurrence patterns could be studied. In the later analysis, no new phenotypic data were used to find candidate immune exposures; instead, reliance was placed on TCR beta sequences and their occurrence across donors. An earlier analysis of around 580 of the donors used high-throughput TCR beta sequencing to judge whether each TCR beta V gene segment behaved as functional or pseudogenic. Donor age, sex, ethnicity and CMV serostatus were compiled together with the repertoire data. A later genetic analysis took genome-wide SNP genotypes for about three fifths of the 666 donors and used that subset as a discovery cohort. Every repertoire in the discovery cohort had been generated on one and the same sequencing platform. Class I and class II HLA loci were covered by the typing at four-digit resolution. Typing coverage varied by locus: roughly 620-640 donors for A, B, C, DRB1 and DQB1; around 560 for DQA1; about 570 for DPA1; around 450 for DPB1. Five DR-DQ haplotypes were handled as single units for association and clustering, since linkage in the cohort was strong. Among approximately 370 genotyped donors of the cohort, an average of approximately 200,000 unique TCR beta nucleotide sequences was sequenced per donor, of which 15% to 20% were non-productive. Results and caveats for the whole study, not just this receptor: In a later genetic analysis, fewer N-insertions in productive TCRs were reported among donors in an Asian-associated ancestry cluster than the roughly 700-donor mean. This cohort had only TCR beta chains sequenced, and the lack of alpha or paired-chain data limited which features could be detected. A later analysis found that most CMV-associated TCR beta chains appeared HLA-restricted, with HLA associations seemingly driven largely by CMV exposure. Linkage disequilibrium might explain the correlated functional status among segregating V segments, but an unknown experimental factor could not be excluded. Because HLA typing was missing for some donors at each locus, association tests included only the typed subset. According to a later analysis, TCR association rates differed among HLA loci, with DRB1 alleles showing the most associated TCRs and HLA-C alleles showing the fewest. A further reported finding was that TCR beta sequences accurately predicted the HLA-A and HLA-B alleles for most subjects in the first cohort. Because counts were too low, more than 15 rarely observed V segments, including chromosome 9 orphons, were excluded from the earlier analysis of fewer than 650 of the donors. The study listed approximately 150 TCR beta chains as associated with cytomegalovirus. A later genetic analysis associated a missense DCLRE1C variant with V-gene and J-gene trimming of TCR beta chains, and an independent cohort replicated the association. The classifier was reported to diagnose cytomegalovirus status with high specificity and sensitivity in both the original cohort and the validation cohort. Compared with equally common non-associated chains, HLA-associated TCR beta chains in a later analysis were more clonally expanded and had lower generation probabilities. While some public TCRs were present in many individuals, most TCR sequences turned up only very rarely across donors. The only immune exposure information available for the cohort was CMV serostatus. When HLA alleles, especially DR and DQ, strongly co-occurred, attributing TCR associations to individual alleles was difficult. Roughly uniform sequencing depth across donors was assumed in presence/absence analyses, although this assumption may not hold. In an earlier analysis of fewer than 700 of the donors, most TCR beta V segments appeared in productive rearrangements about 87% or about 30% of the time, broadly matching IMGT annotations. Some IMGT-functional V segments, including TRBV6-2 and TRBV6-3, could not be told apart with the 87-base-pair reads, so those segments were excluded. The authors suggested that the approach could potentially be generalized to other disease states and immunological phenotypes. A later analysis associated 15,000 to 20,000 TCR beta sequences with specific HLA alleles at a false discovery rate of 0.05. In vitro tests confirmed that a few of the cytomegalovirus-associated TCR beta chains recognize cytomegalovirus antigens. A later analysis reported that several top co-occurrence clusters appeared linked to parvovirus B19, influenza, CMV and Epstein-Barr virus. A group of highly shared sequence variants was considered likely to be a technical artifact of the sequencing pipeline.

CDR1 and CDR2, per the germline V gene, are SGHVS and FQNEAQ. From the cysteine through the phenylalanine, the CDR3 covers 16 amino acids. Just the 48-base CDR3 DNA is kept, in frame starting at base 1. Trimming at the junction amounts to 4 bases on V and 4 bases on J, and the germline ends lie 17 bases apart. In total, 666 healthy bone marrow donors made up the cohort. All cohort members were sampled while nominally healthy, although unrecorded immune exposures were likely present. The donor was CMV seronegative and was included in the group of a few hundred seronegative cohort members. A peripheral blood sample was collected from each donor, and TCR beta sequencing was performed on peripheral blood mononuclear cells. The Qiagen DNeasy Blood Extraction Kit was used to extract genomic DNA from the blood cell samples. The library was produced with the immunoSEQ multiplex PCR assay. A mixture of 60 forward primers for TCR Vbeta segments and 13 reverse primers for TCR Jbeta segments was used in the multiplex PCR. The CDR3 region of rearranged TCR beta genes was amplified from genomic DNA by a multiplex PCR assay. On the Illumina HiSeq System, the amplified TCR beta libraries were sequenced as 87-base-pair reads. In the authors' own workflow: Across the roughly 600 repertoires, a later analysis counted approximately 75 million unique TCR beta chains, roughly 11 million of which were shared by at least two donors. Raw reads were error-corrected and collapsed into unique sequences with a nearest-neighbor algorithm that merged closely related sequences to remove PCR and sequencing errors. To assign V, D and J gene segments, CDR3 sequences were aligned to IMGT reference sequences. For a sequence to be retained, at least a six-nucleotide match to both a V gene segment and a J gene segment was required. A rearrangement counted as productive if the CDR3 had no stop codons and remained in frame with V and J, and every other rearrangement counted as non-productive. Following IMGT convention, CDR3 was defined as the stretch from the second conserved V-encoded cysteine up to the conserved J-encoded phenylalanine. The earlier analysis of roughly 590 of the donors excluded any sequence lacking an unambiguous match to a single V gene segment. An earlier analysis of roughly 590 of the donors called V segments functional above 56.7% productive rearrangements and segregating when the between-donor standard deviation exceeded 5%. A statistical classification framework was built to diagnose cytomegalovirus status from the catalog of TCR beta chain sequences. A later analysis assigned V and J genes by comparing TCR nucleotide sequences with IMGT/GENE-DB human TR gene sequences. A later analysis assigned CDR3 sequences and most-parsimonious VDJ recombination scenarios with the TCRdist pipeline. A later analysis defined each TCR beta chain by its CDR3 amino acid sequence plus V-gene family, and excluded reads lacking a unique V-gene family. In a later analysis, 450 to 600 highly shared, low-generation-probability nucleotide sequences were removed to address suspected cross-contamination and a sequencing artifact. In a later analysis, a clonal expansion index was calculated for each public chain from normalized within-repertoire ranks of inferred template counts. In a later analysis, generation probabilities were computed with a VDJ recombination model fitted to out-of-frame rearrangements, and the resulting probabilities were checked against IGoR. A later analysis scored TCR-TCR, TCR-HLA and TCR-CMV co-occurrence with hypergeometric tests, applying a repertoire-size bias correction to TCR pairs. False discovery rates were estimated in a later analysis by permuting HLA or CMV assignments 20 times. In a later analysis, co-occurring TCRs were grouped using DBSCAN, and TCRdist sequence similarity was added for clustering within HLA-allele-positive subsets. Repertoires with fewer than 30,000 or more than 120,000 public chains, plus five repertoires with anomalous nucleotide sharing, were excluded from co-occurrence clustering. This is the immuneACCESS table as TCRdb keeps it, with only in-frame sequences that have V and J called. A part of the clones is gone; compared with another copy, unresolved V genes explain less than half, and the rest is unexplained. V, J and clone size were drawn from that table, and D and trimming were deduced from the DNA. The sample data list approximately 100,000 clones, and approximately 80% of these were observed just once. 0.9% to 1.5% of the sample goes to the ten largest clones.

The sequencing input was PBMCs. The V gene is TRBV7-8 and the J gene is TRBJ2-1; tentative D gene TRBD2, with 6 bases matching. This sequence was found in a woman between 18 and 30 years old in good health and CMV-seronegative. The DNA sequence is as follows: TGTGCCAGCAGCTCGGACGGAGCGGGCTTGTACAATGAGCAGTTCTTC. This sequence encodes CASSSDGAGLYNEQFF.